This entry lists 21 T cell receptor beta chains sequenced from one sample in a study of regulatory T cells in long-lasting Graves disease. CDR3-region Arm-PCR and iRepertoire HTBI primers produced the TCR beta libraries. MiXCR, run by TCRdb on the multiplex PCR reads, gives a single entry per CDR3 protein. The sample has 520,000 or so distinct CDR3 sequences; around 12% are singletons. The time point is: newly diagnosed GD, antithyroid drugs for less than 3 months. PBMC-derived RNA was used for the TCR library. The same sample was also studied in work on T cells in Graves' hyperthyroidism and ophthalmopathy.

Sequenced material: peripheral blood mononuclear cells (PBMCs), taken at new diagnosis, from a patient treated with antithyroid drugs. The receptors here all came from a woman between 25 and 40 years old with Graves disease.

This clonotype was recorded at least ten times. V is TRBV12-3 or TRBV12-4 and J is TRBJ1-5; 7 nucleotides agree with TRBD1. V lost 5 bases, J lost 4 bases, and 8 bases stayed unmatched. This CDR3 has 15 amino acids. The CDR3 is CASSRGGISNQPQHF. CDR3 DNA sequence: TGTGCCAGCAGTCGAGGGGGCATCTCAAATCAGCCCCAGCATTTT.

The sample holds many counts of this clonotype. This chain connects TRBV7-9 to TRBJ2-1; a possible D gene is TRBD2 (5 bases). The CDR3 extends over 15 amino acids. Germline V gene sequence: CDR1 SEHNR, CDR2 FQNEAQ (reference sequence). V lost 5 bases and J lost 9, with 20 bases in between. The CDR3 DNA sequence: TGTGCCAGCAGCCCCCGCAGACCCCAAGAGGGTGAGCAGTTCTTC. Its protein product is CASSPRRPQEGEQFF.

In its sample, this clonotype was seen many times. An end of the junction does not agree with germline; a read error may underlie this. The CDR3 coding sequence is TGTGCCAGCAGTAGAGCCTGGGCACCTGGTAACACCATATATTTT. The encoded protein is CASSRAWAPGNTIYF. The chain is built from TRBV2 and TRBJ1-3; D gene unclear. The CDR3 covers 15 residues. Looked up from germline, CDR1 is SNHLY and CDR2 is FYNNEI.

Many counts were recorded for this clonotype. The rearrangement uses TRBV7-3 and TRBJ2-3, with TRBD1 matching over 8 bases. The ends lost 7 bases at V and 2 bases at J; junction bases unmatched: 5. CDR1 and CDR2 from the germline V gene are SGHTA and FQGTGA. This CDR3 has 14 residues. The CDR3 is CASTRTGPTDTQYF. Written as DNA, the CDR3 is TGTGCCAGCACCCGGACAGGGCCCACAGATACGCAGTATTTT.

As to this clonotype: The junction departs from the called germline gene at one end, perhaps through a read error. The gene calls are TRBV7-9 and TRBJ2-2; D possibly uses TRBD1 or TRBD2 (5 bases each). Germline V CDR1 and CDR2: SEHNR, FQNEAQ (reference sequence). The CDR3 extends over 15 amino acids. CDR3 sequence reads: CASSRRQSNTGELLF. The DNA for the CDR3 is TGTGCCAGCAGCCGGCGACAGAGTAACACCGGGGAGCTGCTTTTT.

This clonotype was seen more than once but under ten times. The chain recombines TRBV7-6 with TRBJ1-1; the D is unclear. The CDR3 spans 14 residues. The V and J ends lost 4 bases and 0 bases respectively, with 9 bases between them. Germline V gene sequence: CDR1 SGHVS, CDR2 FNYEAQ. The CDR3 is CASSSSRVNTEAFF. DNA of the CDR3: TGTGCCAGCAGCTCCAGTCGGGTGAACACTGAAGCTTTCTTT. Full variable domain (outside the CDR3, taken from reference TRBV7-6 and TRBJ1-1): GAGVSQSPRYKVTKRGQDVALRCDPISGHVSLYWYRQALGQGPEFLTYFNYEAQQDKSGLPNDRFSAERPEGSISTLTIQRTEQRDSAMYRCASSSSRVNTEAFFGQGTRLTVV.

This clonotype was counted between two and nine times. The V call is TRBV12-3 or TRBV12-4, the J call TRBJ1-1, with D possibly TRBD1 on 5 matching bases. The CDR3 sequence is 13 residues long. V was pared by 1 base and J by 6 bases, with 9 bases between. CDR3 nucleotide sequence: TGTGCCAGCAGTTTAGTTCAGGGACCTGAAGCTTTCTTT. Translated, it gives CASSLVQGPEAFF.

This clonotype has at least ten counts. The chain carries TRBV6-1 and TRBJ1-6; possibly TRBD1 for D (6 bases). Germline CDR1 reads MNHNS; CDR2 reads SASEGT. Trimming pared 6 bases from V and 9 bases from J, leaving 18 bases between. The CDR3 loop spans 15 amino acids. The CDR3 coding sequence is TGTGCCAGCAGACCACCAGGGGACCGGAGTTCACCCCTCCACTTT. Amino acid sequence: CASRPPGDRSSPLHF.

This clonotype was counted many times. V usage is TRBV7-8 and J usage is TRBJ2-2, with 12 bases aligning to TRBD1. CDR1 is SGHVS and CDR2 is FQNEAQ in the germline V gene. The CDR3 consists of 20 residues. V lost 5 bases, J lost 5 bases, and 18 bases stayed unmatched. CDR3 in amino acids: CASSTPGTGGASPETGELFF. As DNA, the CDR3 is TGTGCCAGCAGCACCCCGGGGACAGGGGGCGCCTCGCCCGAGACCGGGGAGCTGTTTTTT. Together with reference TRBV7-8 and TRBJ2-2, the CDR3 gives the full variable domain: GAGVSQSPRYKVAKRGQDVALRCDPISGHVSLFWYQQALGQGPEFLTYFQNEAQLDKSGLPSDRFFAERPEGSVSTLKIQRTQQEDSAVYLCASSTPGTGGASPETGELFFGEGSRLTVL.

This clonotype was observed at least ten times. The chain employs TRBV30 and TRBJ1-2, with D perhaps TRBD1 (6 bases). The CDR3 has 13 residues. CDR1 and CDR2 (germline): GTSNPN, SVGIG (reference sequence). With 1 base removed from V and 7 bases from J, the gap between germline ends came to 13 bases. The CDR3 bases are TGTGCCTGGAGTGGGACAGCAGGAGGTGGCTACACCTTC. Translation: CAWSGTAGGGYTF.

The rearrangement joins TRBV6-2 or TRBV6-3 to TRBJ1-2; D might be TRBD1 (5 bases). V lost 2 bases, J lost 5 bases, and 15 bases lay in between. The CDR3 loop spans 15 amino acids. Germline V gene data show CDR1 as MNHEY and CDR2 as SVGEGT. The CDR3 nucleotides are TGTGCCAGCAGTTACCTAACGGGACCCGCGTATGGCTACACCTTC. Translated: CASSYLTGPAYGYTF.

The chain uses TRBV28 and TRBJ1-3; D call uncertain. Germline lookup yields CDR1 MDHEN and CDR2 SYDVKM. The V end was cut by 7 bases, the J end by 4 bases, with 14 bases between. This CDR3 spans 14 amino acids. The chain's CDR3 is CASIEARSGNTIYF. CDR3 nucleotides: TGTGCCAGCATAGAGGCCAGGAGCGGAAACACCATATATTTT.

This clonotype turned up a few times. V is TRBV28 and J is TRBJ2-3, with D unresolved. The CDR3 is made up of 14 amino acids. The germline V and J ends were trimmed by 4 bases and 5 bases, with 13 bases remaining between them. Germline loops: CDR1 MDHEN, CDR2 SYDVKM. The CDR3: CASSYQGFEDTQYF. The DNA of the CDR3 is TGTGCCAGCAGTTACCAAGGGTTCGAAGATACGCAGTATTTT.

This clonotype has ten or more counts. V usage is TRBV11-3 and J usage is TRBJ2-2; D gene unclear. Germline lookup yields CDR1 SGHNT and CDR2 YENEEA. V lost 8 bases, J lost 4 bases, and 11 bases lay in between. The CDR3 length is 13 residues. CDR3 residues: CASLETLTGELFF. The CDR3 coding sequence is TGTGCCAGCTTGGAAACTCTCACCGGGGAGCTGTTTTTT.

The chain employs TRBV7-9 and TRBJ1-1; perhaps TRBD1 as D (5 bases). CDR1 and CDR2 from the germline V gene are SEHNR and FQNEAQ (reference sequence). The CDR3 contains 14 residues. V was cut by 4 bases and J by 6 bases, with 15 bases left in between. The CDR3 region is CASSSGRGVAEAFF. The CDR3 DNA sequence: TGTGCCAGCAGCTCAGGACGAGGGGTAGCTGAAGCTTTCTTT.

This clonotype was detected ten times or more. The chain is built from TRBV29-1 and TRBJ2-7, with 11 bases aligning to TRBD1. Germline V lookup: CDR1 SQVTM, CDR2 ANQGSEA. Trimming removed 6 bases from V and 6 bases from J; junction bases left unmatched: 4. The CDR3 contains 12 residues. The CDR3: CSVGQGASEQYF. The CDR3 bases are TGCAGCGTCGGACAGGGGGCCAGCGAGCAGTACTTC.

The chain has TRBV19 and TRBJ2-5; the D gene could be TRBD1 or TRBD2 (5 bases each). V was pared by 3 bases and J by 0 bases, with 14 bases between. This CDR3 region has 16 residues. Per the germline V gene, CDR1 is LNHDA and CDR2 is SQIVND (reference sequence). The CDR3 loop is CASSMRGHRHQETQYF. As DNA, the CDR3 is TGTGCCAGTAGTATGAGGGGCCACAGGCACCAAGAGACCCAGTACTTC. The whole variable domain, filled in from reference TRBV19 and TRBJ2-5, reads DGGITQSPKYLFRKEGQNVTLSCEQNLNHDAMYWYRQDPGQGLRLIYYSQIVNDFQKGDIAEGYSVSREKKESFPLTVTSAQKNPTAFYLCASSMRGHRHQETQYFGPGTRLLVL.

This clonotype was counted ten times or more. The rearrangement uses TRBV18 and TRBJ1-5; no clear D gene. V lost 4 bases, J lost 5 bases, and 9 bases lay in between. This CDR3 has 13 amino acids. The germline CDR1 and CDR2 sequences are KGHSH and LQKENI. The CDR3 region has the DNA TGTGCCAGCTCACTTGTAGACCATCAGCCCCAGCATTTT. It codes for CASSLVDHQPQHF. The entire variable domain, with the rest obtained from reference TRBV18 and TRBJ1-5, is as follows: NAGVMQNPRHLVRRRGQEARLRCSPMKGHSHVYWYRQLPEEGLKFMVYLQKENIIDESGMPKERFSAEFPKEGPSILRIQQVVRGDSAAYFCASSLVDHQPQHFGDGTRLSIL.

The gene calls are TRBV7-9 and TRBJ2-2, with 11 bases matching TRBD2. The CDR3 runs to 17 residues. Trimming cost V 5 bases and J 4 bases; bases outside gene matches: 9. Germline CDR1 and CDR2: SEHNR and FQNEAQ (reference sequence). CDR3 in amino acids: CASSPGLAGPSTGELFF. The CDR3 nucleotides read TGTGCCAGCAGCCCTGGACTAGCGGGCCCGAGCACCGGGGAGCTGTTTTTT.

The chain is built from TRBV6-1 and TRBJ2-3; 8 bases agree with TRBD2. CDR3 length equals 18 residues. Losses at the gene ends were 6 bases for V and 1 base for J; bases not matched to a gene: 15. Germline V gene lookup returns CDR1 MNHNS and CDR2 SASEGT. CDR3 residues: CASSELAELGRGTDTQYF. CDR3 bases: TGTGCCAGCAGCGAACTAGCGGAGCTGGGGCGTGGCACAGATACGCAGTATTTT.

As regards this clonotype: A much larger clone differs from this one at a single base, so this may be a read error. This rearrangement joins TRBV6-2 or TRBV6-3 to TRBJ2-2; tentatively, D is TRBD1 or TRBD2 (5 bases each). Germline loops: CDR1 MNHEY, CDR2 SVGEGT. The length of the CDR3 is 15 residues. In nucleotides, the CDR3 is TGTGTCAGCAGTTTCGGGACCACAGGCACCGGGGAGCTGTTTTTT. Translation: CVSSFGTTGTGELFF.